This is a list of T cell receptor beta chains from one sample in a study of T-cell reconstitution after alpha-beta-depleted transplantation in children. TCRdb redid the calling of the PCR reads with MiXCR, one entry per CDR3 protein. The top ten clones hold approximately 10% of a sample with 250,000 to 400,000 distinct CDR3 sequences, around 25% of them seen once. Sequenced material: PBMCs, mostly from graft donor cells, taken 180 days after TCRalphabeta/CD19-depleted stem cell transplant. These receptors were taken from a male patient between 5 and 17 years old who had a stem cell transplant for acute lymphoblastic leukemia, so the T cells may come from the graft donor. CDR3s include the opening cysteine and the closing phenylalanine or tryptophan. Each record gives: clone size, D gene, J gene, CDR3 length, V gene, CDR3 DNA, CDR3 protein. The D gene is left open where the match is weak. Only part of the rows carry a size: once, few, many, or a class if the clone is expanded.

clone size: NA; D gene: NA; J gene: TRBJ2-7; CDR3 length: 11; V gene: TRBV5-1; CDR3 DNA: TGCGCCAGCAGCGCCTATGTCGAGCAGTACTTC; CDR3 protein: CASSAYVEQYF
clone size: few; D gene: TRBD2; J gene: TRBJ2-7; CDR3 length: 14; V gene: TRBV7-4; CDR3 DNA: TGTGCCAGCAGCAAAAGACTAGCGGGATGGGAGCAGTACTTC; CDR3 protein: CASSKRLAGWEQYF
clone size: NA; D gene: NA; J gene: TRBJ2-7; CDR3 length: 14; V gene: TRBV20-1; CDR3 DNA: TGCAGTGCCGACGCGGCGTCAAGCTCCTACGAGCAGTACTTC; CDR3 protein: CSADAASSSYEQYF
clone size: NA; D gene: NA; J gene: TRBJ1-3; CDR3 length: 13; V gene: TRBV20-1; CDR3 DNA: TGCAGTGCCCCCGGATTCTCTGGAAACACCATATATTTT; CDR3 protein: CSAPGFSGNTIYF
clone size: NA; D gene: NA; J gene: TRBJ2-2; CDR3 length: 16; V gene: TRBV5-1; CDR3 DNA: TGCGCCAGCAGCTTGTCGGTGGGACCGAACACCGGGGAGCTGTTTTTT; CDR3 protein: CASSLSVGPNTGELFF
clone size: few; D gene: TRBD2; J gene: TRBJ2-7; CDR3 length: 18; V gene: TRBV6-5; CDR3 DNA: TGTGCCAGCAGTCTACTTTCGTTGGGGTCTAGCGGAGGACGGGAGCAGTACTTC; CDR3 protein: CASSLLSLGSSGGREQYF
clone size: NA; D gene: NA; J gene: TRBJ2-3; CDR3 length: 13; V gene: TRBV5-1; CDR3 DNA: TGCGCCAGCAGCCGGACTCGTACAGATACGCAGTATTTT; CDR3 protein: CASSRTRTDTQYF
clone size: NA; D gene: TRBD2; J gene: TRBJ2-1; CDR3 length: 15; V gene: TRBV24-1; CDR3 DNA: TGTGCCACCAGTCCTTTGGCGGGAGGACACAATGAGCAGTTCTTC; CDR3 protein: CATSPLAGGHNEQFF
clone size: NA; D gene: NA; J gene: TRBJ1-4; CDR3 length: 16; V gene: TRBV5-1; CDR3 DNA: TGCGCCAGCAGCTTGGAGTCGTCAGTCTCTAATGAAAAACTGTTTTTT; CDR3 protein: CASSLESSVSNEKLFF
clone size: NA; D gene: TRBD1; J gene: TRBJ2-1; CDR3 length: 16; V gene: TRBV5-1; CDR3 DNA: TGCGCCAGCAGCTTGACCACGGGACAGACTTACAATGAGCAGTTCTTC; CDR3 protein: CASSLTTGQTYNEQFF
clone size: NA; D gene: NA; J gene: TRBJ2-1; CDR3 length: 15; V gene: TRBV20-1; CDR3 DNA: TGCAGTGCTAGAGATGGGGGACTGGGCTCCAATGAGCAGTTCTTC; CDR3 protein: CSARDGGLGSNEQFF
clone size: few; D gene: NA; J gene: TRBJ2-5; CDR3 length: 16; V gene: TRBV3-1; CDR3 DNA: TGTGCCAGCAGCCAAGAGATAGCAGGGGTCCAAGAGACCCAGTACTTC; CDR3 protein: CASSQEIAGVQETQYF
clone size: NA; D gene: NA; J gene: TRBJ2-5; CDR3 length: 13; V gene: TRBV5-1; CDR3 DNA: TGCGCCAGCAGCTTGGCCTTGAGTGAGACCCAGTACTTC; CDR3 protein: CASSLALSETQYF
clone size: many; D gene: TRBD1; J gene: TRBJ2-7; CDR3 length: 16; V gene: TRBV5-1; CDR3 DNA: TGCGCCAGCAGCTTCTTTGGGACAGGGGGCGACTACGAGCAGTACTTC; CDR3 protein: CASSFFGTGGDYEQYF
clone size: NA; D gene: NA; J gene: TRBJ2-7; CDR3 length: 13; V gene: TRBV29-1; CDR3 DNA: TGCAGCGTTAAGGACAGTGTCTCCTACGAGCAGTACTTC; CDR3 protein: CSVKDSVSYEQYF
clone size: many; D gene: NA; J gene: TRBJ2-1; CDR3 length: 14; V gene: TRBV29-1; CDR3 DNA: TGCAGCGTTGAAGCAGCGACCAACTACAATGAGCAGTTCTTC; CDR3 protein: CSVEAATNYNEQFF
clone size: few; D gene: NA; J gene: TRBJ1-2; CDR3 length: 17; V gene: TRBV20-1; CDR3 DNA: TGCAGTGCTAGAGTTTTTCACAAGAGACAGCCTAACTATGGCTACACCTTC; CDR3 protein: CSARVFHKRQPNYGYTF
clone size: few; D gene: TRBD2; J gene: TRBJ2-7; CDR3 length: 15; V gene: TRBV20-1; CDR3 DNA: TGCAGTGCTGAATCCGGGACTAGCGGCCACTACGAGCAGTACTTC; CDR3 protein: CSAESGTSGHYEQYF
clone size: NA; D gene: NA; J gene: TRBJ2-3; CDR3 length: 18; V gene: TRBV7-6; CDR3 DNA: TGTGCCAGCAGCCTGACGGAACCCCTAGACCTCCGTAGGGATACGCAGTATTTT; CDR3 protein: CASSLTEPLDLRRDTQYF
clone size: few; D gene: NA; J gene: TRBJ1-2; CDR3 length: 15; V gene: TRBV7-2; CDR3 DNA: TGTGCCAGCAGCTTAGTCGGGCTCTCTAACTATGGCTACACCTTC; CDR3 protein: CASSLVGLSNYGYTF
clone size: NA; D gene: NA; J gene: TRBJ2-5; CDR3 length: 14; V gene: TRBV27; CDR3 DNA: TGTGCCAGCAGTTGGGGGCGGGGGCAGGGTGTCCAGTACTTC; CDR3 protein: CASSWGRGQGVQYF
clone size: NA; D gene: NA; J gene: TRBJ1-2; CDR3 length: 14; V gene: TRBV10-3; CDR3 DNA: TGTGCCATCGCCATCCGGGGAGCTAACTATGGCTACACCTTC; CDR3 protein: CAIAIRGANYGYTF
clone size: NA; D gene: TRBD2; J gene: TRBJ2-1; CDR3 length: 16; V gene: TRBV7-9; CDR3 DNA: TGTGCCAGCAGCTTAGAACTAGCGGGAGGGGGCAATGAGCAGTTCTTC; CDR3 protein: CASSLELAGGGNEQFF
clone size: few; D gene: TRBD2; J gene: TRBJ2-1; CDR3 length: 18; V gene: TRBV7-3; CDR3 DNA: TGTGCCAGCAGCTTATGGTTCGGAGGTAGCGGGAGTTCAAATGAGCAGTTCTTC; CDR3 protein: CASSLWFGGSGSSNEQFF
clone size: NA; D gene: TRBD1; J gene: TRBJ1-2; CDR3 length: 19; V gene: TRBV20-1; CDR3 DNA: TGCAGTGCTAGAGATCTAAAGGGACAGGCCTATGGTAATATCTATGGCTACACCTTC; CDR3 protein: CSARDLKGQAYGNIYGYTF
clone size: few; D gene: TRBD2; J gene: TRBJ2-7; CDR3 length: 16; V gene: TRBV5-1; CDR3 DNA: TGCGCCAGCAGCTTGGGGGTAGCGGGAGGATCCTACGAGCAGTACTTC; CDR3 protein: CASSLGVAGGSYEQYF
clone size: few; D gene: NA; J gene: TRBJ2-7; CDR3 length: 14; V gene: TRBV20-1; CDR3 DNA: TGCAGTGCTAGCGGGAGCGCCGGTAGATACGAGCAGTACTTC; CDR3 protein: CSASGSAGRYEQYF
clone size: few; D gene: NA; J gene: TRBJ1-5; CDR3 length: 14; V gene: TRBV27; CDR3 DNA: TGTGCCAGCAGTGAGGGGTATAGCAATCAGCCCCAGCATTTT; CDR3 protein: CASSEGYSNQPQHF
clone size: few; D gene: NA; J gene: TRBJ2-4; CDR3 length: 18; V gene: TRBV4-2; CDR3 DNA: TGTGCCAGCAGCCAAGAGTTGCCCCCTAACCTAGCCAAAAACATTCAGTACTTC; CDR3 protein: CASSQELPPNLAKNIQYF
clone size: many; D gene: NA; J gene: TRBJ2-5; CDR3 length: 13; V gene: TRBV7-9; CDR3 DNA: TGTGCCAGCAGCTTAGACAGGGCAGAGACCCAGTACTTC; CDR3 protein: CASSLDRAETQYF
clone size: NA; D gene: NA; J gene: TRBJ1-1; CDR3 length: 13; V gene: TRBV10-3; CDR3 DNA: TGTGCCATCTCGGGTCGCAGTTACACTGAAGCTTTCTTT; CDR3 protein: CAISGRSYTEAFF
clone size: few; D gene: TRBD1; J gene: TRBJ1-2; CDR3 length: 14; V gene: TRBV20-1; CDR3 DNA: TGCAGTGCTGTCCGGGACAGGGGGAGTCGGGGCTACACCTTC; CDR3 protein: CSAVRDRGSRGYTF
clone size: many; D gene: NA; J gene: TRBJ1-2; CDR3 length: 14; V gene: TRBV7-2; CDR3 DNA: TGTGCCAGCAGCCCTTCAGTTTGGGACTATGGCTACACCTTC; CDR3 protein: CASSPSVWDYGYTF
clone size: few; D gene: TRBD2; J gene: TRBJ2-7; CDR3 length: 15; V gene: TRBV12-3/TRBV12-4; CDR3 DNA: TGTGCCAGCAGTTCCCTTAGCGGGAGCCGGTACGAGCAGTACTTC; CDR3 protein: CASSSLSGSRYEQYF
clone size: NA; D gene: NA; J gene: TRBJ1-3; CDR3 length: 14; V gene: TRBV20-1; CDR3 DNA: TGCAGTGCTAGAGTTGCGGGGGACGGAAACACCATATATTTT; CDR3 protein: CSARVAGDGNTIYF
clone size: NA; D gene: TRBD2; J gene: TRBJ2-1; CDR3 length: 12; V gene: TRBV20-1; CDR3 DNA: TGCAGTGTTCGCGGGAGGGTCAATGAGCAGTTCTTC; CDR3 protein: CSVRGRVNEQFF
clone size: once; D gene: NA; J gene: TRBJ2-1; CDR3 length: 15; V gene: TRBV11-3; CDR3 DNA: TGTGCCAGCAGCTTCCAGGGAGGTTATGGGGGTGAGCAGTTCTTC; CDR3 protein: CASSFQGGYGGEQFF
clone size: NA; D gene: NA; J gene: TRBJ2-5; CDR3 length: 15; V gene: TRBV5-1; CDR3 DNA: TGCGCCAGCAGCCCCCTACACAGGGTGGGAAAGACCCAGTACTTC; CDR3 protein: CASSPLHRVGKTQYF
clone size: few; D gene: NA; J gene: TRBJ2-1; CDR3 length: 15; V gene: TRBV4-3; CDR3 DNA: TGCGCCAGTGCCGGGACCGACCGGCTCTACAATGAGCAGTTCTTC; CDR3 protein: CASAGTDRLYNEQFF
clone size: few; D gene: TRBD2; J gene: TRBJ2-1; CDR3 length: 17; V gene: TRBV18; CDR3 DNA: TGTGCCAGCTCACCTTTGACTAGCGGGAGACCTTACAATGAGCAGTTCTTC; CDR3 protein: CASSPLTSGRPYNEQFF
clone size: few; D gene: NA; J gene: TRBJ2-4; CDR3 length: 15; V gene: TRBV20-1; CDR3 DNA: TGCAGTGCTAGCGGACACCCTGGAGCCAAAAACATTCAGTACTTC; CDR3 protein: CSASGHPGAKNIQYF
clone size: NA; D gene: TRBD2; J gene: TRBJ2-1; CDR3 length: 16; V gene: TRBV18; CDR3 DNA: TGTGCCAGCTCACCACCGTTCCCAGCGGGGGAGAATGAGCAGTTCTTC; CDR3 protein: CASSPPFPAGENEQFF
clone size: few; D gene: NA; J gene: TRBJ1-1; CDR3 length: 13; V gene: TRBV6-5; CDR3 DNA: TGTGCCAGCAGTTACCTCGGGGCGCGGGAAGCTTTCTTT; CDR3 protein: CASSYLGAREAFF
clone size: NA; D gene: NA; J gene: TRBJ2-2; CDR3 length: 14; V gene: TRBV12-3/TRBV12-4; CDR3 DNA: TGTGCCAGCAGCCGTCACTCGATGACCGGGGAGCTGTTTTTT; CDR3 protein: CASSRHSMTGELFF
clone size: NA; D gene: NA; J gene: TRBJ2-3; CDR3 length: 15; V gene: TRBV5-1; CDR3 DNA: TGCGCCAGCCAACCCGGGGACATCTCCACAGATACGCAGTATTTT; CDR3 protein: CASQPGDISTDTQYF
clone size: NA; D gene: TRBD1; J gene: TRBJ2-7; CDR3 length: 15; V gene: TRBV7-8; CDR3 DNA: TGTGCCAGCAGCTCCCAGGGGGCGAGTACCTACGAGCAGTACTTC; CDR3 protein: CASSSQGASTYEQYF
clone size: NA; D gene: NA; J gene: TRBJ1-6; CDR3 length: 12; V gene: TRBV20-1; CDR3 DNA: TGCAGTGCTGGCAGGGGTGATTCACCCCTCCACTTT; CDR3 protein: CSAGRGDSPLHF
clone size: NA; D gene: NA; J gene: TRBJ1-1; CDR3 length: 13; V gene: TRBV20-1; CDR3 DNA: TGCAGTGCCGCCGACAGGCCGGCCACTGAAGCTTTCTTT; CDR3 protein: CSAADRPATEAFF
clone size: many; D gene: TRBD2; J gene: TRBJ2-3; CDR3 length: 15; V gene: TRBV4-1; CDR3 DNA: TGCGCCAGCAGCCAACTCCTAGCGGGCACAGATACGCAGTATTTT; CDR3 protein: CASSQLLAGTDTQYF
clone size: few; D gene: NA; J gene: TRBJ2-4; CDR3 length: 14; V gene: TRBV20-1; CDR3 DNA: TGCAGTGCTAGGGAAGGGGGTCCCAAAAACATTCAGTACTTC; CDR3 protein: CSAREGGPKNIQYF
clone size: few; D gene: NA; J gene: TRBJ1-3; CDR3 length: 15; V gene: TRBV4-1; CDR3 DNA: TGCGCCAGCAAAGGGCACCTGGGGCTTGGAAACACCATATATTTT; CDR3 protein: CASKGHLGLGNTIYF
clone size: few; D gene: NA; J gene: TRBJ1-1; CDR3 length: 11; V gene: TRBV18; CDR3 DNA: TGTGCCAGCTCACCCTTATCTGAAGCTTTCTTT; CDR3 protein: CASSPLSEAFF
clone size: NA; D gene: NA; J gene: TRBJ2-2; CDR3 length: 16; V gene: TRBV21-1; CDR3 DNA: TGTGCCAGCAATGAAAGGCAGGGGTTCAACACCGGGGAGCTGTTTTTT; CDR3 protein: CASNERQGFNTGELFF
clone size: NA; D gene: TRBD2; J gene: TRBJ2-1; CDR3 length: 15; V gene: TRBV6-5; CDR3 DNA: TGTGCCAGCAGTTCTCTAGCGGGAGTTCCCAATGAGCAGTTCTTC; CDR3 protein: CASSSLAGVPNEQFF
clone size: few; D gene: NA; J gene: TRBJ1-2; CDR3 length: 14; V gene: TRBV24-1; CDR3 DNA: TGTGCCACCAGTGATTTCGTACGGAACTATGGCTACACCTTC; CDR3 protein: CATSDFVRNYGYTF
clone size: few; D gene: NA; J gene: TRBJ1-2; CDR3 length: 17; V gene: TRBV9; CDR3 DNA: TGTGCCAGCAGCGTAGAGGGGTCAGGAAACCTTAACTATGGCTACACCTTC; CDR3 protein: CASSVEGSGNLNYGYTF
clone size: few; D gene: NA; J gene: TRBJ2-2; CDR3 length: 16; V gene: TRBV5-8; CDR3 DNA: TGTGCCAGCAGCTTGGGCGCGGTCGTTGGGGTCGGGGAGCTGTTTTTT; CDR3 protein: CASSLGAVVGVGELFF
clone size: NA; D gene: NA; J gene: TRBJ1-1; CDR3 length: 14; V gene: TRBV3-1; CDR3 DNA: TGTGCCAGCAGCCAAGGGGGAGGGAACACTGAAGCTTTCTTT; CDR3 protein: CASSQGGGNTEAFF
clone size: NA; D gene: NA; J gene: TRBJ1-5; CDR3 length: 14; V gene: TRBV20-1; CDR3 DNA: TGCAGTGCTAGATCCAGGGTTGCCAATCAGCCCCAGCATTTT; CDR3 protein: CSARSRVANQPQHF